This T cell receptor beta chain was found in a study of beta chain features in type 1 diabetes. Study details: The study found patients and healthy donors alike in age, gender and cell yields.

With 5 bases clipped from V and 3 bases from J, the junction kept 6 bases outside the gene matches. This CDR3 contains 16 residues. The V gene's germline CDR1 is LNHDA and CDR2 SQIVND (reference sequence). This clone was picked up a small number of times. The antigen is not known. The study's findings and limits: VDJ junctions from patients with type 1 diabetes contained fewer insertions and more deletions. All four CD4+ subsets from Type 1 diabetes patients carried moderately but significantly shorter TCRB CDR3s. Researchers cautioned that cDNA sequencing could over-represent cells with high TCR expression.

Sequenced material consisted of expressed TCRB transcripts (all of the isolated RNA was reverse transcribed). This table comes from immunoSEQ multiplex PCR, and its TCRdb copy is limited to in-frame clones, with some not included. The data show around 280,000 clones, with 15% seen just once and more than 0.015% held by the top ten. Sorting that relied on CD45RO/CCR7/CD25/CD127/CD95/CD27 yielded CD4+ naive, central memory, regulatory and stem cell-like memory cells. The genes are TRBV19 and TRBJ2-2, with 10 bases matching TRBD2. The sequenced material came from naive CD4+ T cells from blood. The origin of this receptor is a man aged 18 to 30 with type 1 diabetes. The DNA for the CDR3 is TGTGCCAGTAGTTTTCTAGCGGGAGCCGACACCGGGGAGCTGTTTTTT. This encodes CASSFLAGADTGELFF.